This TCR beta chain is from a study of PD-L1 blockade in urothelial cancer. Study at large: Blood was evaluated 3 weeks (second dose) and 6 weeks after therapy began.

Assay: immunoSEQ multiplex PCR; the TCRdb copy retains only in-frame clones and omits some. Altogether about 39,000 clones are present, more than 75% being singletons, with the ten largest covering about 10%. The V and J ends lost 3 bases and 3 bases respectively, with 6 bases between them. From germline, CDR1 is MDHEN and CDR2 SYDVKM. This CDR3 is built from 12 residues. Indicated time point: peripheral blood 6 weeks after treatment start. This receptor was obtained from a man in his forties with urothelial cancer. Material: PBMCs, obtained around atezolizumab (anti-PD-L1) treatment. The genes are TRBV28 and TRBJ2-7; D gene uncertain. CDR3 coding DNA: TGTGCCAGCAGTTTGTACAGCTACGAGCAGTACTTC. Amino acid sequence: CASSLYSYEQYF.